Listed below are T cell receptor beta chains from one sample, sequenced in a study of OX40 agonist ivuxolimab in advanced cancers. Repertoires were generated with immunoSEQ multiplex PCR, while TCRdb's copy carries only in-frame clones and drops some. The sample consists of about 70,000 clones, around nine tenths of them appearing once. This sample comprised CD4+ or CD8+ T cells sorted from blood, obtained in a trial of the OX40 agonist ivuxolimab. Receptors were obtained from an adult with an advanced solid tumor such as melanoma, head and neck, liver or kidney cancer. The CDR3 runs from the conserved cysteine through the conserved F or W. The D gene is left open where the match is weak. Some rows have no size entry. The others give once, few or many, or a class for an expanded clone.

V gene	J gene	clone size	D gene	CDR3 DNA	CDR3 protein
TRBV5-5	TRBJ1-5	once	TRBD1	TGTGCCAGCAGTGGACAGGGGAGAAGCAATCAGCCCCAGCATTTT	CASSGQGRSNQPQHF
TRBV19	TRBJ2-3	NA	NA	TGTGCCAGTAGTAGCAGGGCTGGCACAGATACGCAGTATTTT	CASSSRAGTDTQYF
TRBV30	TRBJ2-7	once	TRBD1	TGTGCCTGGAGTGCTGGACAGGGAGGTTTGTACGAGCAGTACTTC	CAWSAGQGGLYEQYF
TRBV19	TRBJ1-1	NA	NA	TGTGCCAGTGGAAGACGGCTGAACACTGAAGCTTTCTTT	CASGRRLNTEAFF
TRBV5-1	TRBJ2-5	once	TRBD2	TGCGCCAGCAGCTTGGTTAAGCGGGGGGGACCAGAGACCCAGTACTTC	CASSLVKRGGPETQYF
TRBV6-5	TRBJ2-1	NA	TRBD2	TGTGCCAGCAGTTACTCTAGCGGGGGGGGCGATGAGCAGTTCTTC	CASSYSSGGGDEQFF
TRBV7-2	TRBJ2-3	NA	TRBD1	TGTGCCAGCAGCTTAGCCAAGACAGGGCGGCAAACAGATACGCAGTATTTT	CASSLAKTGRQTDTQYF
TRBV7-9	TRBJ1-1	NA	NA	TGTGCCAGCAGCTTGGGGCAGGGGACCACTGAAGCTTTCTTT	CASSLGQGTTEAFF
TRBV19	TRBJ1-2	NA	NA	TGTGCCAGTAGATCCCTCAATTATGGCTACACCTTC	CASRSLNYGYTF
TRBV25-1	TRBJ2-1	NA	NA	TGTGCCAGCCTGGGGGTCAGGGAGCAGTTCTTC	CASLGVREQFF
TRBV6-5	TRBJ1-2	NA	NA	TGTGCCAGCAGCGGACAGTTGAACTATGGCTACACCTTC	CASSGQLNYGYTF
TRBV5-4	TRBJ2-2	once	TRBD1	TGTGCCAGCAGCAACCCGGGACAGCCCACCGGGGAGCTGTTTTTT	CASSNPGQPTGELFF
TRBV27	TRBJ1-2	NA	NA	TGTGCCAGCAGAGGACAGAACTATGGCTACACCTTC	CASRGQNYGYTF
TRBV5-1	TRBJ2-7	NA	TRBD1	TGCGCCAGCAGCTTGGGGCGCCAGGGGGCCGAGCAGTACTTC	CASSLGRQGAEQYF
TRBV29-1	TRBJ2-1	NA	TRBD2	TGCAGCGTTTCGACCGGGACTAGGATTAGAGGGGACAATGAGCAGTTCTTC	CSVSTGTRIRGDNEQFF
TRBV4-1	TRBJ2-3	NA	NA	TGCGCCAGCAGCCAAAGCCCCGGGACTCGCACAGATACGCAGTATTTT	CASSQSPGTRTDTQYF
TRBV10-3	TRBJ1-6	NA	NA	TGTGCCATCAGATCCGGGACACCGAATTCACCCCTCCACTTT	CAIRSGTPNSPLHF
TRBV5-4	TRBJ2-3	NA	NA	TGTGCCAGCAGCCTAGGCGGGACAGATACGCAGTATTTT	CASSLGGTDTQYF
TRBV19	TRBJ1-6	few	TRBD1	TGTGCCAGTAGAAGGGGACAGGCAAATAATTCACCCCTCCACTTT	CASRRGQANNSPLHF
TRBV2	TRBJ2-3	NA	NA	TGTGCCAGCAGTGAGATAGCCACCACAGATACGCAGTATTTT	CASSEIATTDTQYF
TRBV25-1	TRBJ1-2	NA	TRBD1	TGTGCCTCACGACAGGGTCGATACGATGGCTACACCTTC	CASRQGRYDGYTF
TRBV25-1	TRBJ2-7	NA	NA	TGTGCCAGCAGTGCGGGGTACGAGCAGTACTTC	CASSAGYEQYF